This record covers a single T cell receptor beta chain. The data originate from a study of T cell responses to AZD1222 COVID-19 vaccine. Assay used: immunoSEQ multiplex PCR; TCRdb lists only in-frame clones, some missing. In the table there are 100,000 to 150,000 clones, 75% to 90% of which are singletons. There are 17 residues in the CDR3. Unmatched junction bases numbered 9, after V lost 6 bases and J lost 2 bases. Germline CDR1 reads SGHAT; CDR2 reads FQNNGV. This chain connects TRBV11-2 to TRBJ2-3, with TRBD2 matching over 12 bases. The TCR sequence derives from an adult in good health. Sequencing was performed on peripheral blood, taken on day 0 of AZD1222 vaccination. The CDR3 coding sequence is TGTGCCAGCAGACCGATACTAGCGGGGGGCTTCACAGATACGCAGTATTTT. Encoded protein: CASRPILAGGFTDTQYF.